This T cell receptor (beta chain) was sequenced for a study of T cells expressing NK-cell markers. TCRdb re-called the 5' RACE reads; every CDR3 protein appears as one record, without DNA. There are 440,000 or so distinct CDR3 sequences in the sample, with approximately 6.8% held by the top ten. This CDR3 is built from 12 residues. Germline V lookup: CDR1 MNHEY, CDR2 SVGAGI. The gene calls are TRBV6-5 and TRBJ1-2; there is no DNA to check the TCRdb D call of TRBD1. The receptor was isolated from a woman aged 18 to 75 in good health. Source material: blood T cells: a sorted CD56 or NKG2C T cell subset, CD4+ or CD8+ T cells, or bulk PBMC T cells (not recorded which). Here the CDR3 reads CASGARDYGYTF.